These 21 T cell receptor beta chains were sequenced from one sample in a study of blood T cell repertoires in COVID-19. Assay: immunoSEQ multiplex PCR; the TCRdb copy retains only in-frame clones and omits some. Of about 87,000 clones in the sample, about 80% are singletons; the top ten hold 4% to 5.5%. Sequenced material: peripheral blood. The receptor source for this set is a woman in her forties or fifties with acute or convalescent COVID-19.

Worth noting for this clone: Other nucleotide sequences from this sample produce the same CDR3. This chain links TRBV7-3 with TRBJ1-1; 7 positions match TRBD1. J was trimmed by 3 bases and V by 5 bases; bases with no gene match: 3. CDR1 is SGHTA and CDR2 is FQGTGA in the germline V gene. The CDR3 loop spans 13 amino acids. CDR3 nucleotides: TGTGCCAGCAGCAAAGACAGGGACACTGAAGCTTTCTTT. It translates to CASSKDRDTEAFF. Looking up the rest from reference TRBV7-3 and TRBJ1-1 gives the full variable domain: GAGVSQTPSNKVTEKGKYVELRCDPISGHTALYWYRQSLGQGPEFLIYFQGTGAADDSGLPNDRFFAVRPEGSVSTLKIQRTERGDSAVYLCASSKDRDTEAFFGQGTRLTVV.

V gene TRBV6-6 combines with J gene TRBJ1-3, with unresolved D. From germline, CDR1 is MNHNY and CDR2 SVGAGI (reference sequence). Trimming shortened V by 6 bases and J by 4 bases, and 25 bases separated the two germline ends. The length of the CDR3 is 18 residues. In nucleotides, the CDR3 is TGTGCCAGCAGCCGATGGGCCGGGATAACTACGGGAGGAAACACCATATATTTT. Protein product: CASSRWAGITTGGNTIYF.

V and J are TRBV27 and TRBJ1-5; D gene ambiguous. Germline V lookup: CDR1 MNHEY, CDR2 SMNVEV (reference sequence). V lost 5 bases and J 1 base, leaving 12 bases between the germline ends. The CDR3 runs 15 residues. DNA of the CDR3: TGTGCCAGCAGTCCCGGACTGAACAGCAATCAGCCCCAGCATTTT. Translated, it gives CASSPGLNSNQPQHF.

The chain recombines TRBV29-1 with TRBJ2-7; 9 positions agree with TRBD2. The V gene end was trimmed by 4 bases and the J gene end by 5 bases; junction bases not matched to a gene: 0. The CDR3 loop spans 11 amino acids. Germline V gene lookup returns CDR1 SQVTM and CDR2 ANQGSEA. DNA of the CDR3: TGCAGCGTTGGCGGGGGGGACGAGCAGTACTTC. Protein product: CSVGGGDEQYF.

This clone showed up just once. V and J are TRBV18 and TRBJ2-7, with 7 bases lining up with TRBD1. This CDR3 region has 15 residues. CDR1 KGHSH and CDR2 LQKENI come from the germline V gene. After removal of 1 base from V and 5 bases from J, the junction contained 8 bases not matched to a gene. The CDR3 spells CASSPRQGSGDEQYF. For the CDR3, the DNA is TGTGCCAGCTCACCACGACAGGGCTCCGGGGACGAGCAGTACTTC.

This chain links TRBV28 with TRBJ2-3; possibly TRBD1 for D (6 bases). Trimming left V 6 bases short and J 6 bases short, with 16 bases between. The CDR3 loop spans 14 amino acids. Per germline, CDR1 MDHEN and CDR2 SYDVKM. CDR3 nucleotides: TGTGCCAGCAGCCCAGGGGCGTCCAGGGATACGCAGTATTTT. Translating gives CASSPGASRDTQYF.

A few counts support this clone. This chain joins TRBV7-9 and TRBJ2-5, with D tentatively TRBD2 (6 bases). Trimming removed 5 bases at V and 2 bases at J, with 12 bases between. There are 14 residues in the CDR3. Looked up from germline, CDR1 is SEHNR and CDR2 is FQNEAQ (reference sequence). The CDR3, as DNA: TGTGCCAGCAGCCCTCGGACTATTCAAGAGACCCAGTACTTC. Protein sequence: CASSPRTIQETQYF.

The genes are TRBV19 and TRBJ2-5, with TRBD1 matching 10 bases. V dropped 4 bases and J dropped 5; count of bases not matched to a gene: 4. The CDR3 has 14 amino acids. The germline CDR1 and CDR2 sequences are LNHDA and SQIVND (reference sequence). The CDR3 nucleotides are TGTGCCAGTAGTAGGGACAGGGGTCAGGAGACCCAGTACTTC. This sequence encodes CASSRDRGQETQYF.

This chain connects TRBV19 to TRBJ1-5; no firm D call. The CDR3 has 15 residues. The V end lost 10 bases, the J end lost 1 base, and 17 bases lay between the germline ends. The germline V gene encodes CDR1 LNHDA and CDR2 SQIVND (reference sequence). CDR3 sequence reads: CATLGRTGSNQPQHF. Written as DNA, the CDR3 is TGTGCCACCCTCGGGCGGACGGGGAGCAATCAGCCCCAGCATTTT.

Comments on this clone: The junction and the germline gene differ at one end; a read error may be behind it. The chain joins TRBV6-5 to TRBJ2-7; D uncertain. The length of the CDR3 is 12 residues. CDR1 and CDR2 (germline): MNHEY, SVGAGI. The CDR3 loop reads CAGSPDTYEQYF. The CDR3 DNA is TGTGCCGGCAGTCCTGACACCTACGAGCAGTACTTC.

This clone was detected ten times or more. J is TRBJ1-2 and V is TRBV5-8; a weak D match, TRBD1 (6 bases). The CDR3 is 15 residues long. Between the trimmed V and J ends, which lost 3 bases and 8 bases, there was a span of 20 bases. Looked up from germline, CDR1 is SGHTS and CDR2 is YDEGEE. DNA of the CDR3: TGTGCCAGCAGCTCCCGAGGGGGGGCTAGGAACGGCTACACCTTC. It yields the protein CASSSRGGARNGYTF.

The chain uses TRBV27 and TRBJ2-2; weak D call: TRBD2 (6 bases). CDR1 is MNHEY, CDR2 SMNVEV, per germline (reference sequence). Trimming removed 0 bases from V and 3 bases from J, with 11 bases in between. This CDR3 is 16 amino acids long. The CDR3, as DNA: TGTGCCAGCAGTTTATCGCGGGGCCTAGACACCGGGGAGCTGTTTTTT. It specifies CASSLSRGLDTGELFF.

CDR3 nucleotide sequence: TGTGCCAGCAGCTTACGGGGCGGGGGACAAGAGACCCAGTACTTC. This gives the protein CASSLRGGGQETQYF. The chain is built from TRBV11-2 and TRBJ2-5; TRBD2 agrees at 7 bases. Germline-derived CDR1 and CDR2 are SGHAT and FQNNGV. The CDR3 covers 15 residues. Unmatched junction bases numbered 5, after V lost 2 bases and J lost 2 bases.

V gene TRBV4-2 combines with J gene TRBJ1-5; D is undetermined. Trimming took off 1 base at V and 6 bases at J, with 13 bases between the two ends. CDR1 is LGHNA and CDR2 is YNFKEQ in the germline V gene. The CDR3 has 15 residues. The CDR3 DNA follows: TGTGCCAGCAGCCAAGCCTATCGGGATCCTCAGCCCCAGCATTTT. Its translation: CASSQAYRDPQPQHF.

This chain connects TRBV19 to TRBJ1-5, with TRBD1 matching over 8 bases. Germline values: CDR1 LNHDA, CDR2 SQIVND (reference sequence). There are 13 residues in the CDR3. V lost 8 bases and J lost 6; bases outside the gene matches: 6. This CDR3 reads CASADRERQPQHF. In nucleotides, the CDR3 is TGTGCCAGTGCGGACAGGGAGCGTCAGCCCCAGCATTTT.

The genes are TRBV5-1 and TRBJ2-7; 8 bases agree with TRBD1. There are 14 residues in the CDR3. Trimming removed 0 bases from V and 7 bases from J; junction bases left unmatched: 6. Germline V lookup: CDR1 SGHRS, CDR2 YFSETQ. CDR3 nucleotides: TGCGCCAGCAGCTTGGCCGCAGGGGGCGGGGAGCAGTACTTC. Translation gives CASSLAAGGGEQYF. Full variable domain (missing parts from reference TRBV5-1 and TRBJ2-7): KAGVTQTPRYLIKTRGQQVTLSCSPISGHRSVSWYQQTPGQGLQFLFEYFSETQRNKGNFPGRFSGRQFSNSRSEMNVSTLELGDSALYLCASSLAAGGGEQYFGPGTRLTVT.

The count of this clone is one. CDR3 residues: CASSRRQIKGVTGANVLTF. The CDR3 DNA follows: TGTGCCAGCAGCCGGAGGCAAATTAAGGGAGTAACTGGGGCCAACGTCCTGACTTTC. The rearrangement links TRBV5-5 to TRBJ2-6; D perhaps matches TRBD2 (5 bases). The CDR3 is made up of 19 amino acids. Germline-derived CDR1 and CDR2 are SGHKS and YYEKEE (reference sequence). V lost 4 bases and J lost 2, with 22 bases in between.

The CDR3 loop reads CASSLEFYNEQFF. The DNA of the CDR3 is TGTGCCAGCTCACTAGAATTCTACAATGAGCAGTTCTTC. The genes are TRBV18 and TRBJ2-1; D not certain. The CDR3 is made up of 13 amino acids. Germline-derived CDR1 and CDR2 are KGHSH and LQKENI. With 4 bases removed from V and 3 bases from J, the gap between germline ends came to 7 bases.

V gene TRBV7-8 combines with J gene TRBJ2-7, with a possible D match to TRBD1 (5 bases). The V and J ends lost 10 bases and 6 bases respectively, with 19 bases between them. Germline CDR1 SGHVS, CDR2 FQNEAQ. The CDR3 extends over 13 amino acids. This CDR3 reads CATEPGQGSEQYF. The CDR3 DNA follows: TGTGCCACCGAGCCCGGGCAGGGCTCCGAGCAGTACTTC.

The chain links TRBV6-1 to TRBJ2-7, with a weak D call TRBD1 (5 bases). Germline assignment: CDR1 MNHNS and CDR2 SASEGT. This CDR3 is built from 13 residues. The V end was cut by 1 base, the J end by 8 bases, with 12 bases between. CDR3 bases: TGTGCCAGCAGTGAAGGGGCAGGGCTCAAGCAGTACTTC. Its translation is CASSEGAGLKQYF.

The chain couples TRBV11-2 to TRBJ1-3; D is ambiguous. Germline V gene sequence: CDR1 SGHAT, CDR2 FQNNGV. The ends were cut back, 1 base at V and 4 bases at J, with 11 bases in the middle. The CDR3 has 15 residues. The CDR3: CASSLGPRGGNTIYF. The DNA for the CDR3 is TGTGCCAGCAGCTTAGGCCCGAGAGGGGGAAACACCATATATTTT.